This TCR beta chain was identified during a study of blood T cell repertoires in COVID-19. Study in general: Researchers got acute and convalescent COVID-19 samples from the United States, Italy and Spain. PBMCs, B-cell-depleted T cells, or T cells were the source of the cDNA or gDNA that made up the material.

The germline CDR1 and CDR2 sequences are SEHNR and FQNEAQ (reference sequence). The CDR3 spans 15 residues. Deletions cut 2 bases from V and 6 bases from J, with 13 bases between. Study processing details: How many nucleated cells were present was estimated from reference gene primer amplification. Assay used: immunoSEQ multiplex PCR; TCRdb lists only in-frame clones, some missing. From that table come the V and J calls and clone size; the DNA was used to work out D and trimming. Of more than 200,000 clones in the sample, 65% to 90% are singletons; the top ten hold 1.5% to 2%. This clone was detected once.

This clonotype originated in a man aged 30 to 45 with active or convalescent COVID-19. This chain uses TRBV7-9 with TRBJ2-2; TRBD1 might be the D (6 bases). What was sequenced was peripheral blood. Here the CDR3 DNA reads TGTGCCAGCAGCTTACCAGGGGTCAAGGCCGGGGAGCTGTTTTTT. Translation gives CASSLPGVKAGELFF.